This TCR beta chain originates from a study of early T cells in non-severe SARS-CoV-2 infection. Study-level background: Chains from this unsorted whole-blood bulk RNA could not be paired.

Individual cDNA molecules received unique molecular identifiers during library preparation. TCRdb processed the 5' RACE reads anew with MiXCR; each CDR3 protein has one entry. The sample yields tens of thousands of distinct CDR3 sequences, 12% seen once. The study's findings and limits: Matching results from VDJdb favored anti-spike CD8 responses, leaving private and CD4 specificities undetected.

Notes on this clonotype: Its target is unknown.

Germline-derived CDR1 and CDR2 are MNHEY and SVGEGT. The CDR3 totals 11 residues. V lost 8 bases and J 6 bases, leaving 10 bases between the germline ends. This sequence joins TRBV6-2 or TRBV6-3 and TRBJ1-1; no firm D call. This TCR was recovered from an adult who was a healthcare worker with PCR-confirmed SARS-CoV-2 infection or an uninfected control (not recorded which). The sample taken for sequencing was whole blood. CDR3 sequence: CASGSWAEAFF. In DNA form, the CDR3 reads TGTGCCAGCGGCAGTTGGGCTGAAGCTTTCTTT.